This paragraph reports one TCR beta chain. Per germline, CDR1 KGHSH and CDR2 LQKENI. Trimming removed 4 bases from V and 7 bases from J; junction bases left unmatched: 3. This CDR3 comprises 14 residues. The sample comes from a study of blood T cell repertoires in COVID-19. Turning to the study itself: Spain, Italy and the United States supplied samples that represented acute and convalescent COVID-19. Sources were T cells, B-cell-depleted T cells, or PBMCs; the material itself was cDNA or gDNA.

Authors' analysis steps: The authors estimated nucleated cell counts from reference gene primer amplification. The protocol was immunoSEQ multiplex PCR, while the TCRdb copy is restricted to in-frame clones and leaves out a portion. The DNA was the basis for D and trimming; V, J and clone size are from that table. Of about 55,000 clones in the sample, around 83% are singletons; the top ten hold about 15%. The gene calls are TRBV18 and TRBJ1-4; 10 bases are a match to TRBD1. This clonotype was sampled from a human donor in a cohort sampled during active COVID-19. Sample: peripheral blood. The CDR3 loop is CASSRTGGIEKLFF. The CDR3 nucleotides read TGTGCCAGCTCACGGACAGGGGGAATTGAAAAACTGTTTTTT.